These 7 T cell receptor beta chains were sequenced from one sample in a study of blood T cell repertoires in COVID-19. Only in-frame clones appear in the TCRdb table, and some are missing; sequencing was by immunoSEQ multiplex PCR. The sample records 100,000 or so clones, roughly 86% being singletons. Sequenced: peripheral blood. These receptors came from a middle-aged man with active or convalescent COVID-19.

This clone has more than one count but fewer than ten. V is TRBV9 and J is TRBJ2-7; TRBD1 agrees at 9 bases. The V segment lost 0 bases and the J segment 4 bases; nucleotides outside the gene matches: 2. CDR1 and CDR2 from the germline V gene are SGDLS and YYNGEE. This CDR3 region has 14 residues. DNA of the CDR3: TGTGCCAGCAGCGTAGGGACAGGGGCATACGAGCAGTACTTC. It codes for CASSVGTGAYEQYF. Looking up the rest from reference TRBV9 and TRBJ2-7 gives the full variable domain: DSGVTQTPKHLITATGQRVTLRCSPRSGDLSVYWYQQSLDQGLQFLIQYYNGEERAKGNILERFSAQQFPDLHSELNLSSLELGDSALYFCASSVGTGAYEQYFGPGTRLTVT.

A word on this clone: One end of the junction is discordant with germline, which a read error may explain. The V and J genes are TRBV24-1 and TRBJ1-5; TRBD1 agrees at 10 bases. Germline V lookup: CDR1 KGHDR, CDR2 SFDVKD. The CDR3 runs to 16 residues. The CDR3 sequence: CATSDSTTGGNQPQHF. CDR3 coding DNA: TGTGCCACCAGTGATTCTACGACAGGGGGCAACCAGCCCCAGCATTTT.

The table lists this clone with a few counts. In DNA form, the CDR3 reads TGTGCCACCTACAGGGGCTCTGGAAACACCATATATTTT. As protein: CATYRGSGNTIYF. The chain joins TRBV28 to TRBJ1-3; TRBD1 agrees at 7 bases. The germline V gene encodes CDR1 MDHEN and CDR2 SYDVKM. V lost 10 bases, J lost 0 bases, and 3 bases stayed unmatched. The CDR3 runs 13 residues.

The genes are TRBV5-1 and TRBJ2-1, with TRBD2 matching over 8 bases. The V segment lost 4 bases and the J segment 3 bases; nucleotides outside the gene matches: 6. The germline V gene has CDR1 SGHRS and CDR2 YFSETQ. The CDR3 has 15 amino acids. CDR3 in amino acids: CASSKSGGHYNEQFF. In DNA form, the CDR3 reads TGCGCCAGCAGCAAGAGCGGGGGTCACTACAATGAGCAGTTCTTC.

V gene TRBV28 combines with J gene TRBJ1-2; TRBD1 matches at 8 bases. The CDR3 sequence is 14 residues long. Germline-derived CDR1 and CDR2 are MDHEN and SYDVKM. V lost 10 bases, J lost 8 bases, and 15 bases stayed unmatched. CDR3 amino acids: CATREAGGAWGYTF. In DNA, the CDR3 is TGTGCCACCCGTGAGGCAGGGGGCGCGTGGGGCTACACCTTC.

The chain combines TRBV19 with TRBJ2-7; perhaps TRBD2 as D (5 bases). This CDR3 contains 15 residues. The ends were cut back, 1 base at V and 3 bases at J, with 13 bases in the middle. Germline V lookup: CDR1 LNHDA, CDR2 SQIVND (reference sequence). The CDR3 DNA sequence: TGTGCCAGTAGTATAGTCGGGGAAAGAAGCTACGAGCAGTACTTC. Translating gives CASSIVGERSYEQYF. Combining the CDR3 with reference TRBV19 and TRBJ2-7 gives the whole variable domain DGGITQSPKYLFRKEGQNVTLSCEQNLNHDAMYWYRQDPGQGLRLIYYSQIVNDFQKGDIAEGYSVSREKKESFPLTVTSAQKNPTAFYLCASSIVGERSYEQYFGPGTRLTVT.

This clone was picked up a small number of times. The chain is built from TRBV12-3 or TRBV12-4 and TRBJ1-6; D is uncertain. The CDR3 consists of 13 residues. Trimming stripped 6 bases from V and 9 bases from J, with 12 bases between. This CDR3 reads CASREGWGSPLHF. The CDR3 DNA reads TGTGCCAGCAGGGAGGGCTGGGGTTCACCCCTCCACTTT.